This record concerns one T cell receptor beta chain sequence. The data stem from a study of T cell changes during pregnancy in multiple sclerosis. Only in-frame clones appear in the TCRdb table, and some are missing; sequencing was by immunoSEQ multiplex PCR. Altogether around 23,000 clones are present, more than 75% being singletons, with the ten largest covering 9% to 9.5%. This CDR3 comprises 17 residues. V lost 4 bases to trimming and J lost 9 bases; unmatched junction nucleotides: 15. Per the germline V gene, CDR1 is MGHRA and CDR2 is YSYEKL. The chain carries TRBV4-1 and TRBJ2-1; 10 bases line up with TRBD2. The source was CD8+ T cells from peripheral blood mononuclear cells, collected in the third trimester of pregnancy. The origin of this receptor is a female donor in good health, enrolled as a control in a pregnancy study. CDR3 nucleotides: TGCGCCAGCAGCCCTCTCGATGGGCTAGCGGGAGTTAGTGAGCAGTTCTTC. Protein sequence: CASSPLDGLAGVSEQFF.